The 30 T cell receptor beta chains listed next were all sequenced from one sample in a study of tumor-infiltrating lymphocytes in primary liver carcinoma. The authors made TCR beta cDNA from approximately 500 ng total RNA with a constant-region primer. Investigators got TCR beta libraries out of three nested multiplex PCR rounds, done with slightly modified ARM-PCR. It was with TRBV1-TRBV30 forward primers and a C-beta reverse primer that the first two PCR rounds were run, at roughly 11 cycles each. TCRdb processed the multiplex PCR reads anew with MiXCR; each CDR3 protein has one entry. This sample carries around 330,000 distinct CDR3 sequences, 50% to 75% of them seen once, and the ten largest clones take approximately 17%. Blood RNA came from unsorted whole blood; germline DNA was also extracted. Material for sequencing was peripheral blood. These receptors were collected from a woman in her 30s with primary liver carcinoma and hepatitis B virus infection.

This clonotype appeared many times. This sequence joins TRBV12-3 or TRBV12-4 and TRBJ1-5; weak D call: TRBD1 (5 bases). Trimming removed 3 bases from V and 9 bases from J, with 15 bases in between. The CDR3 consists of 14 residues. CDR3 nucleotides: TGTGCCAGCAGTTTCGGGGGACCCGAGATGCCCCAGCATTTT. It yields the protein CASSFGGPEMPQHF.

This clonotype was detected ten times or more. The chain is built from TRBV11-2 and TRBJ2-5; 12 nucleotides line up with TRBD2. The V segment lost 5 bases and the J segment 5 bases; nucleotides outside the gene matches: 9. Per the germline V gene, CDR1 is SGHAT and CDR2 is FQNNGV. CDR3 size: 16 residues. The CDR3 protein is CASSHALAGGGETQYF. The CDR3 DNA is TGTGCCAGCAGCCACGCACTAGCGGGAGGAGGGGAGACCCAGTACTTC.

On this clonotype: This may come from a read error, since a much larger clone is one base off. Here the CDR3 DNA reads TGCGCCAGCGGCCAAGATAGGCAGTCCCAAGAGACCCAGTACTTC. As protein: CASGQDRQSQETQYF. The rearrangement links TRBV4-1 to TRBJ2-5; no clear D gene. The CDR3 extends over 15 amino acids. Germline V gives CDR1 MGHRA, CDR2 YSYEKL.

On this clonotype: Germline is not matched at one junction end, which may reflect a read error. The chain combines TRBV6-2 or TRBV6-3 with TRBJ2-7; perhaps TRBD2 as D (6 bases). Germline assignment: CDR1 MNHEY and CDR2 SVGEGT. The CDR3 totals 15 residues. For the CDR3, the DNA is TGTACCAGCAGCGTCACGCCGGGGGTAGCTTCGGTACAGTACTTC. This gives the protein CTSSVTPGVASVQYF.

Only one count was recorded for this clonotype. The gene calls are TRBV11-1 and TRBJ2-3; weak D call: TRBD2 (6 bases). Germline CDR1 and CDR2: SGHAT and FQDESV (reference sequence). Between the trimmed V and J ends, which lost 6 bases and 5 bases, there was a span of 18 bases. The CDR3 runs to 15 residues. The CDR3 here is CASSHAGRMVDTQYF. CDR3 DNA: TGTGCCAGCAGTCATGCGGGAAGGATGGTAGATACGCAGTATTTT. Together with reference TRBV11-1 and TRBJ2-3, the CDR3 gives the full variable domain: EAEVAQSPRYKITEKSQAVAFWCDPISGHATLYWYRQILGQGPELLVQFQDESVVDDSQLPKDRFSAERLKGVDSTLKIQPAELGDSAMYLCASSHAGRMVDTQYFGPGTRLTVL.

With respect to this clonotype: The germline gene is not matched at one end of the junction; a read error may be the cause. J is TRBJ2-1 and V is TRBV11-2; no reliable D call. There are 21 residues in the CDR3. Germline values: CDR1 SGHAT, CDR2 FQNNGV. The CDR3 is CASSFDTKLVFRASPVNEQFF. As DNA, the CDR3 is TGTGCTAGCAGCTTTGACACCAAGTTGGTGTTTCGGGCTTCTCCGGTGAATGAGCAGTTCTTC. Full variable domain (missing parts from reference TRBV11-2 and TRBJ2-1): EAGVAQSPRYKIIEKRQSVAFWCNPISGHATLYWYQQILGQGPKLLIQFQNNGVVDDSQLPKDRFSAERLKGVDSTLKIQPAKLEDSAVYLCASSFDTKLVFRASPVNEQFFGPGTRLTVL.

The table lists this clonotype with a count of one. The chain is built from TRBV11-1 and TRBJ2-5; tentatively, D is TRBD1 (5 bases). The CDR3 is made up of 16 amino acids. The germline CDR1 and CDR2 sequences are SGHAT and FQDESV (reference sequence). Trimming left V 4 bases short and J 5 bases short, with 20 bases between. In nucleotides, the CDR3 is TGTGCCAGCAGCTCATTCGTAGCAGGGATAGGGGAGACCCAGTACTTC. This sequence encodes CASSSFVAGIGETQYF.

With regard to this clonotype: No conserved phenylalanine or tryptophan is present at the end of the CDR3, so a read error is the likely explanation. The CDR3 nucleotides are TGTGCCAGCAGTGGCCGGGACAGGGCGAACACTGAAGCTTTCCTT. Translation gives CASSGRDRANTEAFL. J is TRBJ1-1 and V is TRBV6-1; 9 bases map to TRBD1. The CDR3 sequence is 15 residues long. Trimming cost V 4 bases and J 1 base; bases outside gene matches: 4. Germline V gives CDR1 MNHNS, CDR2 SASEGT.

A remark on this clonotype: This could be a read error, since a much larger clone is one nucleotide away. The J gene is TRBJ2-7, the V gene TRBV29-1; no reliable D call. CDR1 is SQVTM and CDR2 is ANQGSEA in the germline V gene. Trimming shortened V by 7 bases and J by 1 base, and 14 bases separated the two germline ends. There are 13 residues in the CDR3. The DNA of the CDR3 is TGCAGCGCTCTCCTGAGGTTGTCCTACGAGCAGTACTTC. This encodes CSALLRLSYEQYF.

Comment on this clonotype: One base away lies a much larger clone, so this may be a sequencing read error. This sequence joins TRBV29-1 and TRBJ1-5, with D maybe TRBD1 (5 bases). With 2 bases removed from V and 1 base from J, the gap between germline ends came to 6 bases. CDR1 SQVTM and CDR2 ANQGSEA come from the germline V gene. The CDR3 contains 13 residues. Here the CDR3 reads CSVERGSNQPQHF. The CDR3 DNA reads TGCAGCGTTGAAAGGGGCAGCAATCAGCCCCAGCATTTT.

To note about this clonotype: Mismatch with germline at one junction end may stem from a read error. J is TRBJ2-1 and V is TRBV18; TRBD2 matches 10 bases. This CDR3 spans 14 amino acids. Germline V gene sequence: CDR1 KGHSH, CDR2 LQKENI. In nucleotides, the CDR3 is TGTGCCAGATCACTACTAGCGGGAAACAATGAGCAGTTCTTC. Translation: CARSLLAGNNEQFF.

V gene TRBV18 combines with J gene TRBJ2-3; 13 positions match TRBD2. Germline assignment: CDR1 KGHSH and CDR2 LQKENI. This CDR3 has 15 residues. The J segment lost 6 bases and the V segment lost 3 bases, leaving 3 bases of the junction unmatched. As DNA, the CDR3 is TGTGCCAGCTCACCGGGACTAGCGGGAAGGGATACGCAGTATTTT. It translates to CASSPGLAGRDTQYF.

This clonotype was detected once. Since the CDR3 does not end with the conserved phenylalanine or tryptophan, this likely comes from a read error. V usage is TRBV12-3 or TRBV12-4 and J usage is TRBJ2-2; no clear D. V was clipped by 7 bases and J by 7 bases, with 13 bases between them. There are 13 residues in the CDR3. CDR3 in amino acids: CASTFGLSGELFL. The CDR3, as DNA: TGTGCCAGCACCTTTGGTCTTAGCGGGGAGCTGTTTCTT.

As regards this clonotype: A read error is possible here, since a much larger clone lies one base away. This chain connects TRBV7-8 to TRBJ2-1; the match to TRBD2 covers 11 bases. J was trimmed by 5 bases and V by 3 bases; bases with no gene match: 6. From germline, CDR1 is SGHVS and CDR2 FQNEAQ. The CDR3 has 16 residues. The CDR3 protein is CASSLGLTSGNNEQFF. The CDR3 DNA sequence: TGTGCCAGCAGCTTGGGGCTGACTAGCGGGAACAATGAGCAGTTCTTC.

Comments on this clonotype: A much larger clone is a single base away; this may be a read error. This chain joins TRBV29-1 and TRBJ2-7; tentatively, D is TRBD1 or TRBD2 (5 bases each). The CDR3 runs 14 residues. The V gene's germline CDR1 is SQVTM and CDR2 ANQGSEA. The CDR3 region is CGVTGTLNRVEQYF. The DNA of the CDR3 is TGCGGCGTTACCGGGACCCTAAATCGAGTCGAGCAGTACTTC.

The chain combines TRBV6-2 or TRBV6-3 with TRBJ2-7; 10 nucleotides align to TRBD2. Germline trimming cut 0 bases from V and 5 bases from J; bases unmatched to any gene: 16. CDR1 is MNHEY and CDR2 is SVGEGT in the germline V gene. CDR3 length: 19 residues. Written as DNA, the CDR3 is TGTGCCAGCAGTTACTCAGTAGCGGGAGGCCTCTCGCCTGGGAACGAGCAGTACTTC. Translation: CASSYSVAGGLSPGNEQYF.

The J gene is TRBJ2-5, the V gene TRBV28, with TRBD2 matching over 7 bases. V shed 2 bases, J shed 5 bases, and the junction held 11 bases outside the gene matches. Germline V gives CDR1 MDHEN, CDR2 SYDVKM. The CDR3 has 16 residues. In DNA, the CDR3 is TGTGCCAGCAGTTTAACCCGACTAGCAATAGAGGAGACCCAGTACTTC. Residues: CASSLTRLAIEETQYF.

The chain carries TRBV6-6 and TRBJ1-2; D uncertain. CDR3 size: 14 residues. CDR1 and CDR2 (germline): MNHNY, SVGAGI (reference sequence). The V end was cut by 4 bases, the J end by 5 bases, with 14 bases between. DNA of the CDR3: TGTGCCAGCAGTTCGGACCGGGCAGTGTATGGCTACACCTTC. This translates into CASSSDRAVYGYTF.

The rearrangement links TRBV7-9 to TRBJ2-7; 8 bases map to TRBD1. CDR3 length: 15 amino acids. V dropped 3 bases and J dropped 7; count of bases not matched to a gene: 11. CDR1 SEHNR and CDR2 FQNEAQ come from the germline V gene (reference sequence). This CDR3 reads CASSFAGTGGREQYF. CDR3 bases: TGTGCCAGCAGCTTCGCCGGGACAGGAGGGCGGGAGCAGTACTTC.

Worth noting for this clonotype: A much more abundant neighbour one base away suggests this may be a read error. The rearrangement uses TRBV6-5 and TRBJ2-7; D assignment may be TRBD1 or TRBD2 (5 bases each). The CDR3 runs 13 residues. Germline V lookup: CDR1 MNHEY, CDR2 SVGAGI. CDR3 coding DNA: TGTACCAGCAGTTACACCGGGACCCACGAGCAGTACTTC. Translated, it gives CTSSYTGTHEQYF.

The gene calls are TRBV14 and TRBJ2-1; the D call may be TRBD1 or TRBD2 (6 bases each). Trimming cost V 4 bases and J 2 bases, with 15 bases left between them. Germline-derived CDR1 and CDR2 are SGHDN and FVKESK. This CDR3 has 16 residues. This CDR3 reads CASSPTKGGAYNEQFF. CDR3 nucleotides: TGTGCCAGCAGCCCAACCAAGGGGGGAGCCTACAATGAGCAGTTCTTC.

The gene calls are TRBV12-3 or TRBV12-4 and TRBJ2-6; D unresolved. The V end was cut by 5 bases, the J end by 0 bases, with 8 bases between. The CDR3 has 15 residues. CDR3 sequence (DNA): TGTGCCAGCAGTGTCACCTTCTCTGGGGCCAACGTCCTGACTTTC. Translation: CASSVTFSGANVLTF.

As regards this clonotype: One end of the junction fails to match germline, which may point to a read error. The chain links TRBV5-6 to TRBJ2-2; perhaps D is TRBD1 or TRBD2 (5 bases each). The germline gives CDR1 SGHDT, CDR2 YYEEEE. The CDR3 loop spans 16 amino acids. CDR3: CASTLVRTGLTGELLF. The CDR3 DNA reads TGTGCCAGCACCTTAGTTCGTACAGGTCTGACCGGGGAGCTGTTGTTT.

The rearrangement links TRBV11-2 to TRBJ2-1; no firm D call. V was clipped by 5 bases and J by 0 bases, with 17 bases between them. Per the germline V gene, CDR1 is SGHAT and CDR2 is FQNNGV. The CDR3 loop spans 17 amino acids. The DNA of the CDR3 is TGTGCCAGCAGCAGTACCTACAGAGAAGGCTCCTACAATGAGCAGTTCTTC. Protein sequence: CASSSTYREGSYNEQFF.

Comment on this clonotype: This may arise from a read error, as a much more abundant clone is one base away. V usage is TRBV4-3 and J usage is TRBJ2-1, with TRBD2 matching 13 bases. CDR1 and CDR2 (germline): LGHNA, YSLEER. The CDR3 is made up of 15 amino acids. The DNA for the CDR3 is TGCGCCAGCAGCCTCTCCGGGACTAGCGGGACCGAGCAGTCCTTC. This translates into CASSLSGTSGTEQSF.

In the case of this clonotype: This may arise from a read error, as a much more abundant clone is one base away. V is TRBV6-5 and J is TRBJ2-7, with D perhaps given as TRBD1 or TRBD2 (5 bases each). Germline V gene lookup returns CDR1 MNHEY and CDR2 SVGAGI. CDR3 length: 14 residues. With 4 bases removed from V and 4 bases from J, the gap between germline ends came to 14 bases. The CDR3 is CASSCEGPDYEQYF. The CDR3 DNA reads TGTGCCAGCAGTTGCGAGGGACCCGATTACGAGCAGTACTTC.

The sample holds many counts of this clonotype. The chain uses TRBV6-5 and TRBJ2-7, with 8 nucleotides matching TRBD1. Trimming removed 4 bases from V and 7 bases from J; junction bases left unmatched: 9. The V gene's germline CDR1 is MNHEY and CDR2 SVGAGI. The CDR3 contains 14 residues. The CDR3 region is CASSLWQGAGEQYF. Written as DNA, the CDR3 is TGTGCCAGCAGTTTATGGCAGGGGGCAGGAGAGCAGTACTTC.

The chain couples TRBV12-3 or TRBV12-4 to TRBJ1-5; D possibly corresponds to TRBD1 (5 bases). Trimming left V 7 bases short and J 4 bases short, with 17 bases between. This CDR3 region has 15 residues. Here the CDR3 reads CASNPTRGFNQPQHF. CDR3 in DNA: TGTGCCAGCAACCCAACAAGGGGCTTTAATCAGCCCCAGCATTTT.

A note on this clonotype: A much larger clone lies a single base off, so this may be a read error. This sequence joins TRBV11-2 and TRBJ2-2, with D maybe TRBD2 (5 bases). CDR1 and CDR2 (germline): SGHAT, FQNNGV. The CDR3 loop spans 13 amino acids. CDR3 residues: CTSSFTGTGELFF. As DNA, the CDR3 is TGTACCAGCAGCTTTACGGGAACCGGGGAGCTGTTTTTT.

This sequence joins TRBV14 and TRBJ1-6, with 8 bases fitting TRBD1. Per the germline V gene, CDR1 is SGHDN and CDR2 is FVKESK. CDR3 length: 19 amino acids. The V and J ends lost 2 bases and 0 bases, in that order; junction bases with no gene match: 9. The CDR3 loop is CASSQLGQASSSYNSPLHF. CDR3 coding DNA: TGTGCCAGCAGCCAACTGGGACAGGCCTCGAGCTCCTATAATTCACCCCTCCACTTT.